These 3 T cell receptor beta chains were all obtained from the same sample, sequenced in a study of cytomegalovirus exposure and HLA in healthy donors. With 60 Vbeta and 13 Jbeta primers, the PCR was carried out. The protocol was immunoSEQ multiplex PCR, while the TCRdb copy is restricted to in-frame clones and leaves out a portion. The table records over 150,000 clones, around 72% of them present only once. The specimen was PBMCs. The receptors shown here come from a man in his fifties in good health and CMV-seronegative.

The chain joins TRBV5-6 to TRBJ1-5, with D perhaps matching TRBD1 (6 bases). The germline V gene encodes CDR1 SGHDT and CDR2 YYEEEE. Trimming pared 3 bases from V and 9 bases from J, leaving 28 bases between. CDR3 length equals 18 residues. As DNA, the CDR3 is TGTGCCAGCAGCTCCTTCTTCTTAACCGGGACATCGGTTCTGCCCCAGCATTTT. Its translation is CASSSFFLTGTSVLPQHF.

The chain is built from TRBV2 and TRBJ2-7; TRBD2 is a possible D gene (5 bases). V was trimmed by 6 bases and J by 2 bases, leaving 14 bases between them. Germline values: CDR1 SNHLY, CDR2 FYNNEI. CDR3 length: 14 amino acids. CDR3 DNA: TGTGCCAGCAGGCGGGTATACAGCGCCTACGAGCAGTACTTC. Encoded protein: CASRRVYSAYEQYF.

The CDR3 protein is CASSQGLAGGPDTQYF. CDR3 DNA: TGCGCCAGCAGCCAAGGGCTAGCGGGGGGACCAGATACGCAGTATTTT. The rearrangement joins TRBV4-1 to TRBJ2-3, with TRBD2 matching 11 bases. The CDR3 has 16 amino acids. Trimming at V came to 1 base and at J to 4 bases, leaving 4 bases not matched to a gene. Germline V CDR1 and CDR2: MGHRA, YSYEKL.